In its sample, the clone carrying this T cell receptor beta chain was seen a few times. As yet, its antigen is unknown. This sample stems from a study of beta chain features in type 1 diabetes. Across the whole study: Similarity in age, gender and cell yields was seen between patients and healthy donors. Study-wide points: The VDJ junctions of type 1 diabetes patients carried fewer insertions and more deletions. When cDNA is sequenced, cells with high TCR expression could be over-represented.

The authors took one heparinised blood draw, averaging roughly 120 mL, from each donor. Every isolated RNA sample was fully reverse transcribed, so sequencing captured expressed TCRB transcripts. The protocol was immunoSEQ multiplex PCR, while the TCRdb copy is restricted to in-frame clones and leaves out a portion. The sample carries 810,000 or so clones, 17% recorded once. Trimming removed 5 bases from V and 5 bases from J, with 13 bases in between. The CDR3 runs 14 residues. Germline values: CDR1 MDHEN, CDR2 SYDVKM. The specimen sequenced was naive CD4+ T cells from blood. V is TRBV28 and J is TRBJ1-3; D is undetermined. The clonotype originates from a woman younger than 30 in good health. The CDR3 here is CASSPYQTRNTIYF. The CDR3 DNA follows: TGTGCCAGCAGTCCATATCAGACGCGAAACACCATATATTTT.